These T cell receptor beta chains were read from a single sample in a study of blood T cell repertoires in COVID-19. The protocol was immunoSEQ multiplex PCR, while the TCRdb copy is restricted to in-frame clones and leaves out a portion. This repertoire shows 250,000 to 300,000 clones, roughly 87% found once; its top ten account for 2.2%. Source material: peripheral blood. The receptor source for this set is a woman in her forties or fifties who had recovered from COVID-19. Both conserved end residues are part of each CDR3. Fields, in order: CDR3 protein, CDR3 DNA, D gene, clone size, V gene, J gene. D genes are given only for firm matches. Clone size is given for some rows only: seen once, a few or many times, or a class if the clone is expanded.

CDR3 protein: CASSIQSTSGPYNEQFF
CDR3 DNA: TGTGCCAGTAGTATCCAATCGACTAGCGGACCCTACAATGAGCAGTTCTTC
D gene: TRBD2
clone size: few
V gene: TRBV19
J gene: TRBJ2-1

CDR3 protein: CAWSAKRSGGHPSYNEQFF
CDR3 DNA: TGTGCCTGGAGTGCAAAACGCAGCGGGGGGCACCCTTCCTACAATGAGCAGTTCTTC
D gene: TRBD2
clone size: NA
V gene: TRBV30
J gene: TRBJ2-1

CDR3 protein: CASSWAQNTEAFF
CDR3 DNA: TGTGCCAGCAGCTGGGCACAGAACACTGAAGCTTTCTTT
D gene: NA
clone size: few
V gene: TRBV5-5
J gene: TRBJ1-1

CDR3 protein: CASNLGTSSGNTIYF
CDR3 DNA: TGTGCCAGCAACTTAGGGACAAGCTCTGGAAACACCATATATTTT
D gene: NA
clone size: once
V gene: TRBV6-5
J gene: TRBJ1-3

CDR3 protein: CASSVAPTGLGEQYF
CDR3 DNA: TGTGCCAGCAGCGTAGCTCCGACGGGACTAGGCGAGCAGTACTTC
D gene: TRBD2
clone size: NA
V gene: TRBV9
J gene: TRBJ2-7

CDR3 protein: CASSPRRAEQYF
CDR3 DNA: TGTGCCAGCAGCCCGAGGAGGGCCGAGCAGTACTTC
D gene: NA
clone size: NA
V gene: TRBV7-2
J gene: TRBJ2-7

CDR3 protein: CASSRGDGNTIYF
CDR3 DNA: TGTGCCAGTAGTAGGGGAGATGGAAACACCATATATTTT
D gene: NA
clone size: NA
V gene: TRBV19
J gene: TRBJ1-3

CDR3 protein: CASSEDSAGAGTDTQYF
CDR3 DNA: TGTGCCAGCAGTGAGGATTCAGCGGGAGCCGGCACAGATACGCAGTATTTT
D gene: TRBD2
clone size: NA
V gene: TRBV2
J gene: TRBJ2-3

CDR3 protein: CASSSVTGTGREKLFF
CDR3 DNA: TGTGCCAGCAGCTCGGTAACCGGGACAGGCCGTGAAAAACTGTTTTTT
D gene: TRBD1
clone size: NA
V gene: TRBV7-2
J gene: TRBJ1-4

CDR3 protein: CASRGGGGAKNSPLHF
CDR3 DNA: TGTGCCAGCAGGGGGGGTGGAGGGGCTAAAAATTCACCCCTCCACTTT
D gene: NA
clone size: NA
V gene: TRBV28
J gene: TRBJ1-6

CDR3 protein: CASTATGGFPSYEQYF
CDR3 DNA: TGTGCCAGCACCGCGACAGGGGGCTTTCCCTCCTACGAGCAGTACTTC
D gene: TRBD1
clone size: NA
V gene: TRBV28
J gene: TRBJ2-7

CDR3 protein: CASSLEGQGAAGYTF
CDR3 DNA: TGTGCCAGCAGCTTAGAGGGACAGGGGGCAGCGGGCTACACCTTC
D gene: TRBD1
clone size: NA
V gene: TRBV7-2
J gene: TRBJ1-2

CDR3 protein: CSVPSRNTEAFF
CDR3 DNA: TGCAGCGTGCCATCCAGGAACACTGAAGCTTTCTTT
D gene: NA
clone size: NA
V gene: TRBV29-1
J gene: TRBJ1-1

CDR3 protein: CASVKTAGLEPGIQYF
CDR3 DNA: TGTGCCAGTGTTAAGACTGCGGGCCTCGAGCCGGGCATTCAGTACTTC
D gene: NA
clone size: NA
V gene: TRBV3-1/TRBV3-2
J gene: TRBJ2-4

CDR3 protein: CASSHGNRGTEAFF
CDR3 DNA: TGTGCCAGCAGTCACGGGAACAGGGGCACTGAAGCTTTCTTT
D gene: TRBD1
clone size: NA
V gene: TRBV6-2/TRBV6-3
J gene: TRBJ1-1

CDR3 protein: CSARDVYGYTF
CDR3 DNA: TGCAGTGCTAGAGACGTCTATGGCTACACCTTC
D gene: NA
clone size: NA
V gene: TRBV20-1
J gene: TRBJ1-2

CDR3 protein: CASSYYRTGSGSPLHF
CDR3 DNA: TGTGCCAGCAGTTACTACAGGACAGGGAGTGGATCACCCCTCCACTTT
D gene: TRBD1
clone size: NA
V gene: TRBV6-5
J gene: TRBJ1-6

CDR3 protein: CAWRPSGATRNEQFF
CDR3 DNA: TGTGCCTGGAGACCTAGCGGGGCGACTAGGAATGAGCAGTTCTTC
D gene: TRBD2
clone size: NA
V gene: TRBV30
J gene: TRBJ2-1

CDR3 protein: CASSFRGGSSGNTIYF
CDR3 DNA: TGTGCCAGCAGCTTTCGCGGGGGTTCCTCTGGAAACACCATATATTTT
D gene: NA
clone size: once
V gene: TRBV5-8
J gene: TRBJ1-3

CDR3 protein: CASSRYQETQYF
CDR3 DNA: TGTGCCAGCAGTCGGTACCAAGAGACCCAGTACTTC
D gene: NA
clone size: NA
V gene: TRBV27
J gene: TRBJ2-5

CDR3 protein: CASTLMGLGGTGNTIYF
CDR3 DNA: TGTGCCAGCACCCTAATGGGGTTGGGGGGAACTGGAAACACCATATATTTT
D gene: NA
clone size: NA
V gene: TRBV2
J gene: TRBJ1-3

CDR3 protein: CASSRGVSGGYEQYF
CDR3 DNA: TGTGCCAGCAGCAGGGGGGTTAGCGGGGGCTACGAGCAGTACTTC
D gene: TRBD2
clone size: NA
V gene: TRBV11-2
J gene: TRBJ2-7

CDR3 protein: CAWREYQETQYF
CDR3 DNA: TGTGCCTGGAGGGAGTACCAAGAGACCCAGTACTTC
D gene: NA
clone size: NA
V gene: TRBV30
J gene: TRBJ2-5

CDR3 protein: CASSIGLAAQETQYF
CDR3 DNA: TGTGCCAGCAGCATCGGACTAGCGGCCCAAGAGACCCAGTACTTC
D gene: TRBD2
clone size: once
V gene: TRBV5-4
J gene: TRBJ2-5

CDR3 protein: CATIRDRIQHTYNEQFF
CDR3 DNA: TGTGCCACCATACGGGACAGAATACAGCATACCTACAATGAGCAGTTCTTC
D gene: TRBD1
clone size: NA
V gene: TRBV24-1
J gene: TRBJ2-1

CDR3 protein: CASSFLTGAADTQYF
CDR3 DNA: TGTGCCAGCAGCTTCTTAACAGGGGCGGCAGATACGCAGTATTTT
D gene: TRBD1
clone size: NA
V gene: TRBV28
J gene: TRBJ2-3

CDR3 protein: CASTLEVPPNYGYTF
CDR3 DNA: TGTGCCAGCACCTTAGAGGTCCCCCCTAACTATGGCTACACCTTC
D gene: NA
clone size: NA
V gene: TRBV2
J gene: TRBJ1-2

CDR3 protein: CASSQAGGQGGYGYTF
CDR3 DNA: TGCGCCAGCAGCCAAGCCGGGGGACAGGGAGGCTATGGCTACACCTTC
D gene: TRBD1
clone size: NA
V gene: TRBV4-1
J gene: TRBJ1-2

CDR3 protein: CASSPGTVRIEKLFF
CDR3 DNA: TGTGCCAGTAGTCCCGGGACAGTGAGGATTGAAAAACTGTTTTTT
D gene: TRBD1
clone size: NA
V gene: TRBV19
J gene: TRBJ1-4

CDR3 protein: CASKIGGGNQPQHF
CDR3 DNA: TGTGCCAGCAAAATAGGGGGCGGCAATCAGCCCCAGCATTTT
D gene: TRBD1
clone size: once
V gene: TRBV13
J gene: TRBJ1-5

CDR3 protein: CASSLAGVSNQPQHF
CDR3 DNA: TGTGCCAGCAGTTTAGCAGGGGTTAGCAATCAGCCCCAGCATTTT
D gene: NA
clone size: NA
V gene: TRBV27
J gene: TRBJ1-5

CDR3 protein: CASSYEGNQPQHF
CDR3 DNA: TGTGCCAGCAGTTACGAGGGCAATCAGCCCCAGCATTTT
D gene: NA
clone size: NA
V gene: TRBV6-6
J gene: TRBJ1-5

CDR3 protein: CAWSPRRGQNYGYTF
CDR3 DNA: TGTGCCTGGAGTCCCCGGCGGGGACAGAATTATGGCTACACCTTC
D gene: TRBD1
clone size: NA
V gene: TRBV30
J gene: TRBJ1-2